This entry concerns a single T cell receptor (beta chain). The data were obtained in a study of response to subunit inactivated influenza vaccine. One entry per CDR3 protein, called by TCRdb with MiXCR from the RT-PCR reads. The sample records around 480,000 distinct CDR3 sequences, about 15% being singletons. Germline loops: CDR1 SGHTA, CDR2 FQGNSA. There are 15 residues in the CDR3. Trimming shortened V by 3 bases and J by 2 bases, and 13 bases separated the two germline ends. This TCR was sampled from a man in his fifties or sixties who received an inactivated influenza vaccine. Specimen: CD4+ T cells sorted from PBMCs, collected less than 30 months after vaccination. This chain joins TRBV7-2 and TRBJ2-5, with unresolved D. CDR3 sequence: CASSFTLTGQETQYF. CDR3 bases: TGTGCCAGCAGCTTTACACTTACTGGACAAGAGACCCAGTACTTC.